This T cell receptor beta chain was identified during a study of blood T cell repertoires in COVID-19. Study background: Sites across the United States, Italy and Spain contributed samples from acute and convalescent COVID-19. PBMCs, B-cell-depleted T cells, or T cells provided the cDNA or gDNA that made up the material.

The authors' processing: The authors estimated nucleated cell counts from reference gene primer amplification. The method was immunoSEQ multiplex PCR; TCRdb's version includes in-frame clones alone and lacks a portion of them. The V and J calls and clone size were taken over from that table, and D and trimming were inferred from the DNA. In the table there are around 9,200 clones, 80% to 90% of which are singletons. Specimen: peripheral blood. The TCR was taken from a man aged 55 to 70 with acute or convalescent COVID-19.

CDR3 coding DNA: TGTGCCAGCAGCGAGGGACAGGGGGCACTTCAGGCCCTCCACTTT. It yields the protein CASSEGQGALQALHF. This rearrangement joins TRBV9 to TRBJ1-6; TRBD1 matches at 12 bases. The germline gives CDR1 SGDLS, CDR2 YYNGEE. With V trimmed by 3 bases and J by 14 bases, 9 bases remained unmatched. The CDR3 is 15 residues long.